These 30 T cell receptor beta chains were sequenced from one sample in a study of T cell changes during pregnancy in multiple sclerosis. Repertoires were generated with immunoSEQ multiplex PCR, while TCRdb's copy carries only in-frame clones and drops some. The top ten hold roughly 0.71% of the sample, which has 40,000 to 55,000 clones, 85% to 95% seen once. Specimen: CD4+ T cells from peripheral blood mononuclear cells, collected in the third trimester of pregnancy. These receptors were obtained from a female donor with multiple sclerosis, enrolled in a pregnancy study.

The gene calls are TRBV6-5 and TRBJ1-1; no reliable D call. The V gene's germline CDR1 is MNHEY and CDR2 SVGAGI. V shed 4 bases and J shed 3 bases, with 18 bases lying between them. The CDR3 extends over 16 amino acids. CDR3 protein: CASSSTRRGGYTEAFF. In DNA form, the CDR3 reads TGTGCCAGCAGTTCCACTAGGCGGGGAGGATACACTGAAGCTTTCTTT.

V gene TRBV5-1 combines with J gene TRBJ2-3, with unresolved D. Germline V gene lookup returns CDR1 SGHRS and CDR2 YFSETQ. Between the trimmed V and J ends, which lost 0 bases and 6 bases, there was a span of 11 bases. This CDR3 is built from 14 residues. The CDR3 DNA is TGCGCCAGCAGCTTGGCCCGAGTACTGGATACGCAGTATTTT. Protein: CASSLARVLDTQYF.

The V gene is TRBV7-2, the J gene TRBJ1-1; D uncertain. CDR1 is SGHTA and CDR2 is FQGNSA in the germline V gene. This CDR3 contains 12 residues. Deletions cut 2 bases from V and 8 bases from J, with 9 bases between. The CDR3 sequence is CASSLNFREAFF. In DNA form, the CDR3 reads TGTGCCAGCAGCTTAAATTTCCGGGAAGCTTTCTTT. The full variable domain, rest sourced from reference TRBV7-2 and TRBJ1-1, is GAGVSQSPSNKVTEKGKDVELRCDPISGHTALYWYRQSLGQGLEFLIYFQGNSAPDKSGLPSDRFSAERTGGSVSTLTIQRTQQEDSAVYLCASSLNFREAFFGQGTRLTVV.

The V gene is TRBV27, the J gene TRBJ2-7, with D possibly matching TRBD1 (7 bases). V lost 6 bases to trimming and J lost 3 bases, with 18 bases between them. Germline values: CDR1 MNHEY, CDR2 SMNVEV (reference sequence). CDR3 size: 15 residues. CDR3 sequence reads: CASSVGGTAVYEQYF. The CDR3 nucleotides read TGTGCCAGCAGCGTCGGAGGGACAGCGGTCTACGAGCAGTACTTC.

The rearrangement uses TRBV5-1 and TRBJ1-1; D ambiguous. Germline loops: CDR1 SGHRS, CDR2 YFSETQ. V was pared by 1 base and J by 1 base, with 5 bases between. This CDR3 is built from 13 residues. CDR3 sequence reads: CASSLKQNTEAFF. DNA of the CDR3: TGCGCCAGCAGCTTGAAACAGAACACTGAAGCTTTCTTT.

The chain recombines TRBV9 with TRBJ2-2, with TRBD2 matching over 8 bases. Germline V gene lookup returns CDR1 SGDLS and CDR2 YYNGEE. This CDR3 is 17 amino acids long. V lost 0 bases and J lost 4; bases outside the gene matches: 8. The CDR3 reads CASSVALVAGSTGELFF. The CDR3 DNA reads TGTGCCAGCAGCGTAGCCCTCGTAGCGGGGAGCACCGGGGAGCTGTTTTTT.

The rearrangement links TRBV14 to TRBJ1-1; D is ambiguous. Germline CDR1 reads SGHDN; CDR2 reads FVKESK. The length of the CDR3 is 16 residues. V was pared by 0 bases and J by 4 bases, with 15 bases between. The CDR3 spells CASSQDFGRHITEAFF. Written as DNA, the CDR3 is TGTGCCAGCAGCCAAGATTTTGGGCGACATATCACTGAAGCTTTCTTT.

This sequence joins TRBV4-3 and TRBJ2-2; possibly TRBD2 for D (6 bases). Between the trimmed V and J ends, which lost 0 bases and 7 bases, there was a span of 12 bases. The CDR3 covers 15 residues. Germline lookup yields CDR1 LGHNA and CDR2 YSLEER. The CDR3 bases are TGCGCCAGCAGCCAAGATGGAGGGTTAGTCGGGGAGCTGTTTTTT. Its translation is CASSQDGGLVGELFF.

The chain combines TRBV7-2 with TRBJ1-2; the D gene is possibly TRBD1 (6 bases). Germline V gene lookup returns CDR1 SGHTA and CDR2 FQGNSA. There are 15 residues in the CDR3. The germline V and J ends were trimmed by 5 bases and 7 bases, with 20 bases remaining between them. The CDR3 nucleotides read TGTGCCAGCAGCCTCCGTGGGGCACAGGGAGTTGGCTACACCTTC. This codes for CASSLRGAQGVGYTF.

V and J are TRBV6-5 and TRBJ2-3; weak D call: TRBD1 (6 bases). Deletions cut 2 bases from V and 1 base from J, with 7 bases between. In germline, CDR1 is MNHEY, CDR2 SVGAGI. CDR3 length: 14 amino acids. The CDR3 DNA sequence: TGTGCCAGCAGTTACAACAGGGGCACAGATACGCAGTATTTT. Protein: CASSYNRGTDTQYF.

This clone appeared once. The CDR3 sequence: CASSLGGTRYYGYTF. The CDR3 DNA is TGTGCCAGCAGCTTAGGGGGGACAAGGTACTATGGCTACACCTTC. This chain connects TRBV7-9 to TRBJ1-2; the D gene is possibly TRBD1 (6 bases). With 1 base removed from V and 3 bases from J, the gap between germline ends came to 12 bases. The CDR3 sequence is 15 residues long. Germline V CDR1 and CDR2: SEHNR, FQNEAQ (reference sequence).

The rearrangement joins TRBV2 to TRBJ2-7; 11 bases agree with TRBD1. The CDR3 loop spans 15 amino acids. Germline CDR1 and CDR2: SNHLY and FYNNEI. Trimming removed 5 bases from V and 5 bases from J; junction bases left unmatched: 8. CDR3 amino acids: CASSRSGQGDDEQYF. DNA for the CDR3: TGTGCCAGCAGTCGATCGGGACAGGGGGATGACGAGCAGTACTTC.

V and J are TRBV7-9 and TRBJ1-4, with a possible D match to TRBD1 (5 bases). There are 15 residues in the CDR3. V lost 6 bases, J lost 8 bases, and 19 bases lay in between. Germline CDR1 and CDR2: SEHNR and FQNEAQ (reference sequence). DNA for the CDR3: TGTGCCAGCAGGACAGCCGGCGGAGGGAAGGAAAAACTGTTTTTT. Its translation is CASRTAGGGKEKLFF.

This clone was seen more than once but under ten times. The rearrangement links TRBV4-2 to TRBJ1-1; no clear D gene. The CDR3 has 15 residues. V was clipped by 1 base and J by 5 bases, with 14 bases between them. Germline V gene sequence: CDR1 LGHNA, CDR2 YNFKEQ. The DNA of the CDR3 is TGTGCCAGCAGCCAAGCGAGGAGGGTGGGTACTGAAGCTTTCTTT. Its protein product is CASSQARRVGTEAFF.

The V call is TRBV30, the J call TRBJ1-4; 7 positions agree with TRBD1. Germline loops: CDR1 GTSNPN, CDR2 SVGIG (reference sequence). The V gene end was trimmed by 3 bases and the J gene end by 3 bases; junction bases not matched to a gene: 4. The CDR3 runs 14 residues. In DNA, the CDR3 is TGTGCCTGGAGAAAAGGGGGCTCTAATGAAAAACTGTTTTTT. The encoded protein is CAWRKGGSNEKLFF.

This chain joins TRBV10-2 and TRBJ1-2, with a weak D call TRBD1 (6 bases). From germline, CDR1 is WSHSY and CDR2 SAAADI. The V and J ends lost 5 bases and 7 bases respectively, with 11 bases between them. The CDR3 totals 12 residues. The CDR3 sequence is CASSTGSGGYTF. For the CDR3, the DNA is TGCGCCAGCAGTACAGGGTCTGGTGGCTACACCTTC.

The chain has TRBV13 and TRBJ2-7; possibly TRBD2 for D (5 bases). Germline V gene data show CDR1 as PRHDT and CDR2 as FYEKMQ (reference sequence). V dropped 1 base and J dropped 7 bases, with 20 bases sitting between them. The CDR3 has 16 amino acids. The CDR3 nucleotides read TGTGCCAGCAGCTTAGAAAGCGGCAGGTCGACTACGGAGCAGTACTTC. Residues: CASSLESGRSTTEQYF.

This chain connects TRBV9 to TRBJ1-1, with D possibly matching TRBD1 (6 bases). V was clipped by 1 base and J by 1 base, with 8 bases between them. Looked up from germline, CDR1 is SGDLS and CDR2 is YYNGEE. The CDR3 has 14 amino acids. In DNA, the CDR3 is TGTGCCAGCAGCGTATCAGGGGCGAACACTGAAGCTTTCTTT. Protein product: CASSVSGANTEAFF.

This clone was recorded once. The chain links TRBV14 to TRBJ2-5, with 8 nucleotides matching TRBD2. CDR1 is SGHDN, CDR2 FVKESK, per germline. The CDR3 covers 16 residues. Losses at the gene ends were 4 bases for V and 5 bases for J; bases not matched to a gene: 12. The CDR3 here is CASSPLTGGALETQYF. The CDR3 DNA reads TGTGCCAGCAGCCCCCTTACCGGGGGGGCCCTTGAGACCCAGTACTTC. Variable domain in full (rest from reference TRBV14 and TRBJ2-5): EAGVTQFPSHSVIEKGQTVTLRCDPISGHDNLYWYRRVMGKEIKFLLHFVKESKQDESGMPNNRFLAERTGGTYSTLKVQPAELEDSGVYFCASSPLTGGALETQYFGPGTRLLVL.

This rearrangement joins TRBV25-1 to TRBJ1-5, with a tentative D call TRBD1 (6 bases). The V end lost 1 base, the J end lost 7 bases, and 20 bases lay between the germline ends. Per germline, CDR1 MGHDK and CDR2 SYGVNS. The CDR3 length is 17 residues. DNA for the CDR3: TGTGCCAGCAGTGAATTTTCGTCAGGGGAATTTGGCCAGCCCCAGCATTTT. This codes for CASSEFSSGEFGQPQHF.

The sample holds one count of this clone. The chain employs TRBV5-4 and TRBJ2-5; the D gene is possibly TRBD1 (7 bases). V lost 4 bases and J 0 bases, leaving 13 bases between the germline ends. The CDR3 runs 15 residues. Germline V CDR1 and CDR2: SGHNT, YYREEE (reference sequence). CDR3 sequence reads: CASSAGQLYQETQYF. The CDR3 DNA reads TGTGCCAGCAGCGCGGGACAGCTATACCAAGAGACCCAGTACTTC.

The rearrangement links TRBV6-5 to TRBJ2-1, with TRBD2 identical over 8 bases. The CDR3 has 14 amino acids. V trimming: 2 bases; J trimming: 6 bases; junction bases outside the gene matches: 3. The V gene's germline CDR1 is MNHEY and CDR2 SVGAGI. In DNA, the CDR3 is TGTGCCAGCAGTTACCCGGGACTAGTCAATGAGCAGTTCTTC. Its protein product is CASSYPGLVNEQFF.

V and J are TRBV4-3 and TRBJ1-2, with D maybe TRBD1 (5 bases). The CDR3 consists of 14 residues. CDR1 is LGHNA, CDR2 YSLEER, per germline. Trimming pared 1 base from V and 4 bases from J, leaving 10 bases between. This CDR3 reads CASSQGKGSYGYTF. Written as DNA, the CDR3 is TGCGCCAGCAGCCAAGGAAAGGGGTCCTATGGCTACACCTTC.

The chain has TRBV6-6 and TRBJ1-4, with D uncertain. The CDR3 extends over 13 amino acids. The germline gives CDR1 MNHNY, CDR2 SVGAGI (reference sequence). V shed 6 bases and J shed 7 bases, with 12 bases lying between them. CDR3 sequence: CASRSTNGEKLFF. DNA of the CDR3: TGTGCCAGCAGATCGACTAACGGTGAAAAACTGTTTTTT.

This chain uses TRBV5-6 with TRBJ2-2; 7 bases map to TRBD1. With 4 bases clipped from V and 0 bases from J, the junction kept 3 bases outside the gene matches. The CDR3 is 15 amino acids. Germline V gene lookup returns CDR1 SGHDT and CDR2 YYEEEE. The CDR3 coding sequence is TGTGCCAGCAGCCAGGACAGGCCGAACACCGGGGAGCTGTTTTTT. Translation gives CASSQDRPNTGELFF.

The chain couples TRBV10-3 to TRBJ2-4; maybe TRBD1 (6 bases). V lost 4 bases, J lost 3 bases, and 16 bases lay in between. The CDR3 runs to 16 residues. Germline CDR1 is ENHRY and CDR2 is SYGVKD. The CDR3 DNA reads as TGTGCCATCAGTGCGGGACAAACCTCCCTCAAAAACATTCAGTACTTC. Its translation is CAISAGQTSLKNIQYF.

Comments on this clone: Germline is not matched at one junction end, which may reflect a read error. The rearrangement joins TRBV7-2 to TRBJ1-2; no reliable D call. This CDR3 contains 10 residues. Germline values: CDR1 SGHTA, CDR2 FQGNSA. The CDR3 sequence is CASSLTFRDF. CDR3 bases: TGTGCCAGCAGCTTAACTTTTCGGGACTTC.

J is TRBJ1-1 and V is TRBV18, with D unresolved. Looked up from germline, CDR1 is KGHSH and CDR2 is LQKENI. The CDR3 runs 14 residues. Trimming took off 3 bases at V and 3 bases at J, with 11 bases between the two ends. The CDR3 DNA is TGTGCCAGCTCACCGCTCGGGAGCGACACTGAAGCTTTCTTT. Residues: CASSPLGSDTEAFF.

The V and J genes are TRBV12-2 and TRBJ2-7; the table's D gene call, TRBD2, was not cross checked with the DNA. TRBV12-2 is a listed pseudogene. The CDR3 is 18 amino acids. The CDR3 reads CASRLGRLAVGGTYEQYF. The CDR3 nucleotides are TGTGCAAGTCGCTTAGGGAGACTAGCGGTTGGGGGGACCTACGAGCAGTACTTC.

The V call is TRBV4-1, the J call TRBJ2-7; TRBD1 aligns across 7 bases. Germline lookup yields CDR1 MGHRA and CDR2 YSYEKL. V gave up 8 bases and J gave up 3 bases; unmatched junction bases: 7. This CDR3 is 13 amino acids long. CDR3: CASGPTGSYEQYF. The DNA for the CDR3 is TGCGCCAGCGGCCCGACAGGGAGCTACGAGCAGTACTTC.